This TCR beta chain comes out of a study of shared clonotypes between healthy human individuals. This table comes from immunoSEQ multiplex PCR, and its TCRdb copy is limited to in-frame clones, with some not included. In the table there are approximately 720,000 clones, roughly 70% of which are singletons. The length of the CDR3 is 13 residues. The V gene lost 3 bases and the J gene lost 8 bases, with 11 bases spanning the gap. The germline V gene encodes CDR1 SEHNR and CDR2 FQNEAQ (reference sequence). The TCR comes from a woman aged 30 to 39 in good health. J is TRBJ2-1 and V is TRBV7-9; D call uncertain. The material sequenced was memory CD4+ T cells sorted from blood. Regarding subset: CD45RA-negative fraction. This chain's CDR3 is CASSLTPGDEQFF. The DNA for the CDR3 is TGTGCCAGCAGCTTGACGCCGGGCGATGAGCAGTTCTTC. The whole variable domain, remainder taken from reference TRBV7-9 and TRBJ2-1, is DTGVSQNPRHKITKRGQNVTFRCDPISEHNRLYWYRQTLGQGPEFLTYFQNEAQLEKSRLLSDRFSAERPKGSFSTLEIQRTEQGDSAMYLCASSLTPGDEQFFGPGTRLTVL.